The rows below give T cell receptor beta chains drawn from one sample of a study of T-cell reconstitution after alpha-beta-depleted transplantation in children. TCRdb independently ran MiXCR on the PCR reads; one entry per CDR3 protein. The sample has hundreds of thousands of distinct CDR3 sequences; 16% are singletons. This material consisted of PBMCs from the stem cell graft donor, taken from the stem cell graft. Every receptor here comes from a human donor who donated a stem cell graft to a child with acute myeloid leukemia. Each CDR3 is given without its conserved first and last residue.

J gene | V gene | CDR3 protein
TRBJ2-3 | TRBV6-5 | ASSYSERITDTQY
TRBJ2-7 | TRBV7-2 | ASSVPGQGYEQY
TRBJ1-1 | TRBV5-6 | ASSLNPSAEAF
TRBJ1-5 | TRBV5-5 | ASRSTGKSNQPQH
TRBJ2-6 | TRBV20-1 | SARGDSGTGANVLT
TRBJ2-1 | TRBV20-1 | SAPRQYNEQF
TRBJ1-4 | TRBV12-3/TRBV12-4 | ASSLNRGGEKLF
TRBJ2-3 | TRBV12-3/TRBV12-4 | ASSQGVATQY
TRBJ1-2 | TRBV12-3/TRBV12-4 | ASSPQAESGYGYT
TRBJ2-5 | TRBV19 | ASNRVAGMETQY
TRBJ2-2 | TRBV4-1 | ASSLQGRGGELF
TRBJ2-7 | TRBV29-1 | SVEGASGVQY
TRBJ1-1 | TRBV10-3 | AIKTTGTEAF
TRBJ2-4 | TRBV20-1 | SASGGTSPRYIQY
TRBJ2-3 | TRBV7-2 | AGSGGDTDTQY
TRBJ2-7 | TRBV11-3 | ASSLEGTLNEQY
TRBJ2-1 | TRBV21-1 | ASSKWHELSRGAMSSYNEQF
TRBJ2-5 | TRBV7-9 | ASSSLPGYQETQY
TRBJ2-3 | TRBV29-1 | SVESPSGGPNTDTQY
TRBJ1-1 | TRBV6-6 | ASFGGAQGEAF
TRBJ2-5 | TRBV20-1 | SAPRAGGPPETQY
TRBJ2-6 | TRBV20-1 | SARDLRRTSGANVLT
TRBJ1-2 | TRBV7-9 | ASSLKQIGYT
TRBJ2-3 | TRBV20-1 | CASNREGLFEPDTQY